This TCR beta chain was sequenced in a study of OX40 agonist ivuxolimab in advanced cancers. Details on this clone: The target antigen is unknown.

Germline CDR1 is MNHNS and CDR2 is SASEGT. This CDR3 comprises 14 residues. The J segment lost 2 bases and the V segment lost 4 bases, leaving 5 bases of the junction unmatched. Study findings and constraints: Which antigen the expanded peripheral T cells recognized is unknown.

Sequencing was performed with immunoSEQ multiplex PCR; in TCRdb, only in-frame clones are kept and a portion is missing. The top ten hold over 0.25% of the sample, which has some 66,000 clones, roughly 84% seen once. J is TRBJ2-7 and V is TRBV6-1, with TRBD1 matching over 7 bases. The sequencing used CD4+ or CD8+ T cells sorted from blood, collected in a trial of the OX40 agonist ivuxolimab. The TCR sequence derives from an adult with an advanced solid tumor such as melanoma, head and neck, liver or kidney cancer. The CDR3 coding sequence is TGTGCCAGCAGTGGGTGGGACAGACCCTACGAGCAGTACTTC. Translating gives CASSGWDRPYEQYF.